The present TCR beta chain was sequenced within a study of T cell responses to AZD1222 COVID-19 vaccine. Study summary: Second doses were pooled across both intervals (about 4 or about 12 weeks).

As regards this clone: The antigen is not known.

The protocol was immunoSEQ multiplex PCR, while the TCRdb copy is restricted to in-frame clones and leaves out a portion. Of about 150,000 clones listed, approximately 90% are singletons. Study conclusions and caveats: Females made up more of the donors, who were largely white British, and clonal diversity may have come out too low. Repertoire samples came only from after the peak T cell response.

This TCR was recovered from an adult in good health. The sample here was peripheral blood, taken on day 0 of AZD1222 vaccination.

The CDR3 nucleotides read TGTGCCTGGAGTAAAGGGCTCGACAATCAGCCCCAGCATTTT. This gives the protein CAWSKGLDNQPQHF. The chain employs TRBV30 and TRBJ1-5; D gene unclear. Germline V gives CDR1 GTSNPN, CDR2 SVGIG (reference sequence). The V end lost 2 bases, the J end lost 3 bases, and 11 bases lay between the germline ends. CDR3 size: 14 residues. The full variable domain, with the rest looked up from reference TRBV30 and TRBJ1-5, is SQTIHQWPATLVQPVGSPLSLECTVEGTSNPNLYWYRQAAGRGLQLLFYSVGIGQISSEVPQNLSASRPQDRQFILSSKKLLLSDSGFYLCAWSKGLDNQPQHFGDGTRLSIL.